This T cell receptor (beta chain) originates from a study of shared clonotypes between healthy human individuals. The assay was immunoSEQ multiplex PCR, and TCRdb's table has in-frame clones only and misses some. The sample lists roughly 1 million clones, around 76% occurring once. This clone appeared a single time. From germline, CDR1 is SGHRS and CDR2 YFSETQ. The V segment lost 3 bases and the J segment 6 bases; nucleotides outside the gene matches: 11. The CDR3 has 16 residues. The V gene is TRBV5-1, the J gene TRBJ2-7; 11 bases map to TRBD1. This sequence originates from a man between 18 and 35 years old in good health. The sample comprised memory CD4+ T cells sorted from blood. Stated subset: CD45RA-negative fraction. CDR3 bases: TGCGCCAGCAGCTCAATCTCGGGACAGGGGGATCGCGAGCAGTACTTC. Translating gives CASSSISGQGDREQYF.